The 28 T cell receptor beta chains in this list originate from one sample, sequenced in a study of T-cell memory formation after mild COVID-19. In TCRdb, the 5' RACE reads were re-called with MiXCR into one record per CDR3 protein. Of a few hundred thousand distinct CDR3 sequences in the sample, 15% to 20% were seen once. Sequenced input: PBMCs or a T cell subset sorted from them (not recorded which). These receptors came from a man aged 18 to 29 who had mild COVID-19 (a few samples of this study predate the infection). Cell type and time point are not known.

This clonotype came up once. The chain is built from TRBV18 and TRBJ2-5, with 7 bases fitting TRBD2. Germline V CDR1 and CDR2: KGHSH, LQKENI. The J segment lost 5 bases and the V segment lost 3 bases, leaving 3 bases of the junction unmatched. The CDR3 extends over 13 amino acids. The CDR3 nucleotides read TGTGCCAGCTCACCGGGAGGGATGGAGACCCAGTACTTC. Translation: CASSPGGMETQYF.

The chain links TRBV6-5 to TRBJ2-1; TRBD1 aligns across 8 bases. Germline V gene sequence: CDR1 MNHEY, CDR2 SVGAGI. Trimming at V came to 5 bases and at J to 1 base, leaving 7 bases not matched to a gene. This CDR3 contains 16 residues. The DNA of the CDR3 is TGTGCCAGCAGTCTGTTACAGGGGGTGTCCTACAATGAGCAGTTCTTC. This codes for CASSLLQGVSYNEQFF.

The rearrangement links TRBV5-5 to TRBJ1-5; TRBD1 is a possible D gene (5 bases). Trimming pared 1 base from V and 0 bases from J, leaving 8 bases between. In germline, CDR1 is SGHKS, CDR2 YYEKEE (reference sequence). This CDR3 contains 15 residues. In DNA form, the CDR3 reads TGTGCCAGCAGCTTGTTAGGGGTTAGCAATCAGCCCCAGCATTTT. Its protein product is CASSLLGVSNQPQHF.

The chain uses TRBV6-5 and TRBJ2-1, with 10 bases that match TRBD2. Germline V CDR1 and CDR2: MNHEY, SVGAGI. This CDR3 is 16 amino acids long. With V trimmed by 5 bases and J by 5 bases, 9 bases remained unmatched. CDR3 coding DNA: TGTGCCAGCAGTCCCGGGGAGCGGGGGGGCAACAATGAGCAGTTCTTC. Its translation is CASSPGERGGNNEQFF.

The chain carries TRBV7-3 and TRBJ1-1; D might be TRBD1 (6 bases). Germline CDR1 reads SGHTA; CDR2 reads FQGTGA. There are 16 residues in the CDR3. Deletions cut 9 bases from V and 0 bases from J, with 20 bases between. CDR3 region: CARVREEGVLNTEAFF. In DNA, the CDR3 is TGTGCCAGGGTTCGCGAAGAGGGGGTCCTGAACACTGAAGCTTTCTTT.

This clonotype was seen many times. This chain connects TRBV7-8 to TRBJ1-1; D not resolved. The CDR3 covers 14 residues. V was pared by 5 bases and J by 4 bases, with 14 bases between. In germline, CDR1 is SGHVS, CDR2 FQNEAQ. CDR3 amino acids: CASSPIYRSTEAFF. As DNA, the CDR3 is TGTGCCAGCAGCCCCATTTACCGAAGCACTGAAGCTTTCTTT.

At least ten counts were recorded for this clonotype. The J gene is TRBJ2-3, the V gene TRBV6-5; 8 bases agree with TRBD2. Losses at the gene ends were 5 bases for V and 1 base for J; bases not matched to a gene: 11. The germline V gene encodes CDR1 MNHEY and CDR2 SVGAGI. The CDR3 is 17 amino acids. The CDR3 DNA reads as TGTGCCAGCAGTCGTCCCCTGGGAGCGGGGGGCACAGATACGCAGTATTTT. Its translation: CASSRPLGAGGTDTQYF.

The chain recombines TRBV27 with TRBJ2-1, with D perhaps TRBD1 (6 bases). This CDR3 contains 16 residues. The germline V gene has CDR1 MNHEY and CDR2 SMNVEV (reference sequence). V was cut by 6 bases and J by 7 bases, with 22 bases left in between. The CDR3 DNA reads TGTGCCAGCAGCCCGGCGGGTGGAGAGGGACAAAATGAGCAGTTCTTC. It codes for CASSPAGGEGQNEQFF.

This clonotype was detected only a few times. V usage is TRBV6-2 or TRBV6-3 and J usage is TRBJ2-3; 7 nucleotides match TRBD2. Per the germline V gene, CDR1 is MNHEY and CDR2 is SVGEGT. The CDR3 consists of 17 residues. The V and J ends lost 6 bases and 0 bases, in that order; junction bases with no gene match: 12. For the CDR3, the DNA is TGTGCCAGCAGCAAACCGGGACTACAAACTAGCACAGATACGCAGTATTTT. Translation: CASSKPGLQTSTDTQYF.

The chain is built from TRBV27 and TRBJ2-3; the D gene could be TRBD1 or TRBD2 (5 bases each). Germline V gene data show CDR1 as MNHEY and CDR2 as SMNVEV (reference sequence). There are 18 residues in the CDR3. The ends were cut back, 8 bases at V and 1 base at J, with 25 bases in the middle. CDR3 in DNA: TGTGCCAGCGCTTCCCCCAGGCGAGGGGTCTGGGGCACAGATACGCAGTATTTT. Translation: CASASPRRGVWGTDTQYF.

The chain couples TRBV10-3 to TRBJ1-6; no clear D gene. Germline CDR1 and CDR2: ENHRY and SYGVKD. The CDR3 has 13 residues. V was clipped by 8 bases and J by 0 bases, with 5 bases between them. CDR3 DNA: TGTGCCATCGCCGGCTCCTATAATTCACCCCTCCACTTT. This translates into CAIAGSYNSPLHF.

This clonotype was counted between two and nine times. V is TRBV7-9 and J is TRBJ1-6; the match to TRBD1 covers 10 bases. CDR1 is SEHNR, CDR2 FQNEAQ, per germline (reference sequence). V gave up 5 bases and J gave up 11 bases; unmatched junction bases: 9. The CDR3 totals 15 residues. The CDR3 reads CASSATGTGDAPLHF. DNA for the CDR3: TGTGCCAGCAGCGCGACCGGGACAGGGGATGCACCCCTCCACTTT.

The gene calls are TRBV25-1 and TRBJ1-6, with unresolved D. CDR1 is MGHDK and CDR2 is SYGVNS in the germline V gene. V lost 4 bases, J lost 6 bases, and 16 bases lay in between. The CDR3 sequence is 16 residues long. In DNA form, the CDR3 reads TGTGCCAGCAGTGCCCGAGTCGGGAGTCTTAATTCACCCCTCCACTTT. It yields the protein CASSARVGSLNSPLHF.

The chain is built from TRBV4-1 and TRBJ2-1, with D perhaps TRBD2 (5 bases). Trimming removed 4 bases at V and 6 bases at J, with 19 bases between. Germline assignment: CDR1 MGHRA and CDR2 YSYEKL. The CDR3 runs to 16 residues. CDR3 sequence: CASSLERIRGRNEQFF. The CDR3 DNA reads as TGCGCCAGCAGCCTCGAGCGGATTAGAGGACGCAATGAGCAGTTCTTC.

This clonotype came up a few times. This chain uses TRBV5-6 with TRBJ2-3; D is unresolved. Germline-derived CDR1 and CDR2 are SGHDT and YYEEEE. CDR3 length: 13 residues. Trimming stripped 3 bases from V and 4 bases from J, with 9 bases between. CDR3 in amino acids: CASSSWASDTQYF. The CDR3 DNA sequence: TGTGCCAGCAGCTCCTGGGCCTCAGATACGCAGTATTTT.

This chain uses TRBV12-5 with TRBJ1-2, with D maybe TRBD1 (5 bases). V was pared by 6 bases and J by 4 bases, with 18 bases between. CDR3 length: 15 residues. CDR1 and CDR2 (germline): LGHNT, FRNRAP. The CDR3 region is CASGRWAGSIYGYTF. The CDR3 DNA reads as TGTGCTAGTGGCCGATGGGCAGGGAGTATCTATGGCTACACCTTC.

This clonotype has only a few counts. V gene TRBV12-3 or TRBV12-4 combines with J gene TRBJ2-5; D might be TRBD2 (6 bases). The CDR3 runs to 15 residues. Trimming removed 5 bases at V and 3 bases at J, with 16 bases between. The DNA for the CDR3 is TGTGCCAGCAGTCCCGACTGGGTAGCGGAAGAGACCCAGTACTTC. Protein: CASSPDWVAEETQYF.

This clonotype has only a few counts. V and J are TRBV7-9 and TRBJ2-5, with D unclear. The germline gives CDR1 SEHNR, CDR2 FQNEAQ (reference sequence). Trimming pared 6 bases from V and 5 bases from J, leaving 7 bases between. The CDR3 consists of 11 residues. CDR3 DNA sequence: TGTGCCAGCAGAAATGAGGAGACCCAGTACTTC. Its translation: CASRNEETQYF.

DNA of the CDR3: TGTGCCAGCAGCCTCATCGGTGAGCAGTTCTTC. It yields the protein CASSLIGEQFF. V and J are TRBV7-2 and TRBJ2-1, with D unclear. The CDR3 runs 11 residues. Germline assignment: CDR1 SGHTA and CDR2 FQGNSA. V lost 5 bases, J lost 9 bases, and 8 bases lay in between.

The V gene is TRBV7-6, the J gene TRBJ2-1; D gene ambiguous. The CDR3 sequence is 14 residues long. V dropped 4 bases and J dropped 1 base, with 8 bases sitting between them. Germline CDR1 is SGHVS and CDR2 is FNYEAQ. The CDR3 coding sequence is TGTGCCAGCAGCTCACTAAATTCCTACAATGAGCAGTTCTTC. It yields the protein CASSSLNSYNEQFF.

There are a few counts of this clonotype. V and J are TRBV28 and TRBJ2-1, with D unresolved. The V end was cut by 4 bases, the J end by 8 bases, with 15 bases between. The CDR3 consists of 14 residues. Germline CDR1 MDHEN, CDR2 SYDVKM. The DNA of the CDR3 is TGTGCCAGCAGTTCCCCCACTAAGGTCTATGAGCAGTTCTTC. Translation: CASSSPTKVYEQFF.

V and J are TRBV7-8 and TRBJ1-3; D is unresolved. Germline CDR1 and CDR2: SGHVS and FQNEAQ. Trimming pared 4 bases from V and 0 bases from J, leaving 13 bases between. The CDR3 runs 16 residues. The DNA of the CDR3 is TGTGCCAGCAGCTCAAGCGGGCGCCGCTCTGGAAACACCATATATTTT. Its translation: CASSSSGRRSGNTIYF.

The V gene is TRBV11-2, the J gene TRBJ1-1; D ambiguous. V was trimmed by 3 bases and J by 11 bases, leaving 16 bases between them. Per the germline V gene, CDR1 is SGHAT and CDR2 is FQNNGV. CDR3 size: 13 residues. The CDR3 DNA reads TGTGCCAGCAGCTTCAATAGTAGGTCTCGGGCTTTCTTT. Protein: CASSFNSRSRAFF.

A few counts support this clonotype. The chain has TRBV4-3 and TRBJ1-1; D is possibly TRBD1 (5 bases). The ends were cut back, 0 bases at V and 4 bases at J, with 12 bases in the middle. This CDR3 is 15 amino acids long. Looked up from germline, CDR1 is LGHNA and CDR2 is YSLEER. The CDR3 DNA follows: TGCGCCAGCAGCCAAGATTCCTCCGGGGGCACTGAAGCTTTCTTT. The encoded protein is CASSQDSSGGTEAFF.

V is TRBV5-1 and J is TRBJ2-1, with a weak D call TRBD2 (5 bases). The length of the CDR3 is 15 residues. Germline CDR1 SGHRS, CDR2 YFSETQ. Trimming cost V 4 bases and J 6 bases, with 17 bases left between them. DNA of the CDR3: TGCGCCAGCAGCCCCCGAGGGTACAGCATCAATGAGCAGTTCTTC. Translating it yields CASSPRGYSINEQFF.

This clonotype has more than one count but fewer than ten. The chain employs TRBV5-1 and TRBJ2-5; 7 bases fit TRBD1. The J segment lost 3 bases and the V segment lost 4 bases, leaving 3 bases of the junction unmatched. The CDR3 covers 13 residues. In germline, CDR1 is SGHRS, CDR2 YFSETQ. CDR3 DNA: TGCGCCAGCAGCCCCGGACAGGAAGAGACCCAGTACTTC. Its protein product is CASSPGQEETQYF.

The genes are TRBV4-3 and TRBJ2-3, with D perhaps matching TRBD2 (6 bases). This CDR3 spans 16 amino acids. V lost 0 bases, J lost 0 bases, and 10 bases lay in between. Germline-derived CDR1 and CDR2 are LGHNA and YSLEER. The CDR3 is CASSQDSGGSTDTQYF. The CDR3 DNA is TGCGCCAGCAGCCAAGACTCCGGGGGTAGCACAGATACGCAGTATTTT.

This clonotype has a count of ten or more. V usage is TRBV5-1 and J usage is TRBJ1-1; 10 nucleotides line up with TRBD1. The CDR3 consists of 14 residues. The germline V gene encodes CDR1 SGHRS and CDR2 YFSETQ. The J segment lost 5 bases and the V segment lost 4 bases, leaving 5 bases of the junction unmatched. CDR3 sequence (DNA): TGCGCCAGCAGCATTGGGACAGGGGAAACTGAAGCTTTCTTT. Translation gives CASSIGTGETEAFF. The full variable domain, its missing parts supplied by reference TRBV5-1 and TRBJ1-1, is KAGVTQTPRYLIKTRGQQVTLSCSPISGHRSVSWYQQTPGQGLQFLFEYFSETQRNKGNFPGRFSGRQFSNSRSEMNVSTLELGDSALYLCASSIGTGETEAFFGQGTRLTVV.